This paragraph covers one TCR beta chain sequence. Its cognate antigen is unknown. The sample originates from a study of OX40 agonist ivuxolimab in advanced cancers. Whole-study results and caveats: Blood T cells, both CD4+ and CD8+, expanded clonally by week 6 at 0.1 to 3.0 mg/kg.

The CDR3 has 14 amino acids. The germline V gene has CDR1 SGHNT and CDR2 YENEEA. V gave up 4 bases and J gave up 0 bases, with 10 bases separating them. Data came from immunoSEQ multiplex PCR; TCRdb stores just in-frame clones and leaves some out. This sample carries 95,000 to 100,000 clones, 90% of them seen once, and the ten largest clones take around 1.6%. Autoimmune disease history or systemic immunosuppression was exclusionary. The genes are TRBV11-3 and TRBJ2-7, with a weak D call TRBD2 (5 bases). The source is an adult with an advanced solid tumor such as melanoma, head and neck, liver or kidney cancer. The sequencing here drew on CD4+ or CD8+ T cells sorted from blood, taken in a trial of the OX40 agonist ivuxolimab. CDR3 loop: CASSSDWGSYEQYF. The DNA for the CDR3 is TGTGCCAGCAGCTCGGACTGGGGCTCCTACGAGCAGTACTTC.